The 7 T cell receptor beta chains below were found in one sample sequenced in a study of blood T cell repertoires in COVID-19. TCRdb's table, derived via immunoSEQ multiplex PCR, lists solely in-frame clones and lacks some. Among about 200,000 clones, 94% were seen once, and the ten largest hold 0.6% to 0.9%. Specimen: peripheral blood. Every receptor here comes from a man aged 25-45 years with COVID-19, enrolled during active disease.

This clone was seen a single time. The chain carries TRBV5-1 and TRBJ1-2; the D gene is possibly TRBD1 (6 bases). The germline V gene has CDR1 SGHRS and CDR2 YFSETQ. The CDR3 is 14 amino acids. Trimming cost V 7 bases and J 0 bases, with 13 bases left between them. CDR3 residues: CASSRDTANYGYTF. In nucleotides, the CDR3 is TGCGCCAGCTCCCGGGACACTGCTAACTATGGCTACACCTTC.

V and J are TRBV7-9 and TRBJ2-1, with a tentative D call TRBD1 (6 bases). The CDR3 contains 18 residues. V was trimmed by 5 bases and J by 1 base, leaving 21 bases between them. Germline V gene data show CDR1 as SEHNR and CDR2 as FQNEAQ (reference sequence). CDR3 region: CASSGGLRLGDSYNEQFF. The DNA for the CDR3 is TGTGCCAGCAGCGGGGGCCTCAGGCTAGGAGATTCCTACAATGAGCAGTTCTTC.

The chain uses TRBV10-3 and TRBJ2-1; 7 nucleotides line up with TRBD2. With V trimmed by 0 bases and J by 2 bases, 7 bases remained unmatched. The CDR3 has 17 amino acids. CDR1 is ENHRY, CDR2 SYGVKD, per germline. The CDR3 DNA is TGTGCCATCAGTGAGTCGACCGCGGGGGTAACCTACAATGAGCAGTTCTTC. It translates to CAISESTAGVTYNEQFF.

The chain is built from TRBV5-4 and TRBJ1-2, with TRBD1 identical over 8 bases. The germline V gene has CDR1 SGHNT and CDR2 YYREEE (reference sequence). CDR3 length equals 14 residues. The trim removed 4 bases at V and 7 bases at J, leaving 9 bases unmatched. The CDR3 loop reads CASSPTGGIGGYTF. CDR3 DNA: TGTGCCAGCAGCCCAACAGGGGGGATCGGTGGCTACACCTTC.

J is TRBJ1-6 and V is TRBV19, with TRBD1 matching 9 bases. Germline assignment: CDR1 LNHDA and CDR2 SQIVND (reference sequence). The CDR3 consists of 17 residues. The J segment lost 7 bases and the V segment lost 5 bases, leaving 12 bases of the junction unmatched. CDR3 DNA: TGTGCCAGTAGTTCGATGAGCCCGGGACAGGGAAATTCACCCCTCCACTTT. Amino acid sequence: CASSSMSPGQGNSPLHF.

V and J are TRBV7-9 and TRBJ1-5, with 9 nucleotides matching TRBD1. Germline CDR1 and CDR2: SEHNR and FQNEAQ (reference sequence). The CDR3 runs to 15 residues. The V segment lost 0 bases and the J segment 4 bases; nucleotides outside the gene matches: 1. CDR3 amino acids: CASSLAGTGNQPQHF. The CDR3, as DNA: TGTGCCAGCAGCTTAGCGGGGACAGGGAATCAGCCCCAGCATTTT.

The chain employs TRBV7-9 and TRBJ1-1; D unclear. The germline CDR1 and CDR2 sequences are SEHNR and FQNEAQ (reference sequence). V was cut by 2 bases and J by 4 bases, with 11 bases left in between. This CDR3 has 14 amino acids. CDR3 DNA sequence: TGTGCCAGCAGCTTACCAGGCTTGAGCACTGAAGCTTTCTTT. It yields the protein CASSLPGLSTEAFF.